These 6 T cell receptor beta chains came from one sample sequenced in a study of blood T cell repertoires in COVID-19. Some clones are missing from TCRdb's copy, which holds only in-frame ones; the method was immunoSEQ multiplex PCR. The sample records about 160,000 clones, around 85% being singletons. The source material was peripheral blood. These receptors originate from a human donor with acute or convalescent COVID-19. The donor label of this sample is uncertain.

A single count supports this clone. The chain uses TRBV7-6 and TRBJ1-1; 10 nucleotides line up with TRBD1. The CDR3 sequence is 14 residues long. V lost 5 bases to trimming and J lost 5 bases; unmatched junction nucleotides: 5. The germline gives CDR1 SGHVS, CDR2 FNYEAQ. Here the CDR3 DNA reads TGTGCCAGCAGCGGGGGGACAGGGGTGACTGAAGCTTTCTTT. This gives the protein CASSGGTGVTEAFF.

The chain uses TRBV28 and TRBJ1-5; D may be TRBD1 (6 bases). CDR3 length: 16 residues. Trimming took 3 bases from V and 3 from J, leaving 15 bases between them. Looked up from germline, CDR1 is MDHEN and CDR2 is SYDVKM. DNA for the CDR3: TGTGCCAGCAGTTTTTTTTCAGGGGTGGACAATCAGCCCCAGCATTTT. Its translation: CASSFFSGVDNQPQHF. Based on the CDR3 plus reference TRBV28 and TRBJ1-5, the full variable domain is DVKVTQSSRYLVKRTGEKVFLECVQDMDHENMFWYRQDPGLGLRLIYFSYDVKMKEKGDIPEGYSVSREKKERFSLILESASTNQTSMYLCASSFFSGVDNQPQHFGDGTRLSIL.

The J gene is TRBJ2-2, the V gene TRBV5-1, with TRBD2 identical over 12 bases. Germline CDR1 and CDR2: SGHRS and YFSETQ. The V segment lost 4 bases and the J segment 7 bases; nucleotides outside the gene matches: 8. The CDR3 extends over 16 amino acids. CDR3 sequence (DNA): TGCGCCAGCAGCCCCCGGACTAGCGGGGAGGGCGGGGAGCTGTTTTTT. Translated: CASSPRTSGEGGELFF.

The chain recombines TRBV7-6 with TRBJ1-1, with 12 bases matching TRBD1. This CDR3 has 17 residues. CDR1 is SGHVS and CDR2 is FNYEAQ in the germline V gene. Trimming at V came to 2 bases and at J to 1 base, leaving 5 bases not matched to a gene. The CDR3 sequence is CASSLLGQGARNTEAFF. The CDR3, as DNA: TGTGCCAGCAGCTTATTGGGACAGGGGGCGCGGAACACTGAAGCTTTCTTT.

The V call is TRBV11-2, the J call TRBJ1-5; weak D call: TRBD1 (5 bases). The CDR3 spans 17 residues. V lost 3 bases and J lost 3, with 18 bases in between. Germline lookup yields CDR1 SGHAT and CDR2 FQNNGV. The CDR3 bases are TGTGCCAGCAGCTTGGGGTCAGGGAACCGTGACAATCAGCCCCAGCATTTT. It encodes CASSLGSGNRDNQPQHF.

This rearrangement joins TRBV7-2 to TRBJ1-6; tentatively, D is TRBD1 (6 bases). There are 15 residues in the CDR3. Germline-derived CDR1 and CDR2 are SGHTA and FQGNSA. V was cut by 3 bases and J by 5 bases, with 11 bases left in between. The CDR3: CASSLGGHNNSPLHF. The DNA of the CDR3 is TGTGCCAGCAGCTTGGGGGGGCACAATAATTCACCCCTCCACTTT.